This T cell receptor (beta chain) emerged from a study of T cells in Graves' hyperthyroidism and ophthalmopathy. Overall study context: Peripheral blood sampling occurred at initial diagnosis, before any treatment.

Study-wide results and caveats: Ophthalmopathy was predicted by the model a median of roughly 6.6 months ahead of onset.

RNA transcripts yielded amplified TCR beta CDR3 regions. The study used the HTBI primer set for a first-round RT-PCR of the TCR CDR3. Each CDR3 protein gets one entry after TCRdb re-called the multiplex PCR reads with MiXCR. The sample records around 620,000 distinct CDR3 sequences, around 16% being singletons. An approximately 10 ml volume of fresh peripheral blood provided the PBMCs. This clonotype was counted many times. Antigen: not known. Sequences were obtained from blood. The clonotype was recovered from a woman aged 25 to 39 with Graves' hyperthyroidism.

The DNA of the CDR3 is TGCAGTGCAGGGGACTACGAGCAGTACTTC. Its translation is CSAGDYEQYF. V gene TRBV20-1 combines with J gene TRBJ2-7, with D possibly being TRBD1 (5 bases). The CDR3 contains 10 residues. Germline CDR1 reads DFQATT; CDR2 reads SNEGSKA (reference sequence). Between the trimmed V and J ends, which lost 6 bases and 3 bases, there was a span of 6 bases.